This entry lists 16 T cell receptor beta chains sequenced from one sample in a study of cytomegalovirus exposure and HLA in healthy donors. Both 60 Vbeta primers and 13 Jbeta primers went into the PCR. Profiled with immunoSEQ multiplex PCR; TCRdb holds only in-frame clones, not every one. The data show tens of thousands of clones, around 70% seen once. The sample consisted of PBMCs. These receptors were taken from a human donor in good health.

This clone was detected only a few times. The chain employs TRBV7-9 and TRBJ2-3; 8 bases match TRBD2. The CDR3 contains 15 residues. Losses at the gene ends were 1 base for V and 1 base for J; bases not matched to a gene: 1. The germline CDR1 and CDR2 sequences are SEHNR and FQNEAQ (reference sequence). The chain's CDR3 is CASSLVRGGTDTQYF. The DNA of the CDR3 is TGTGCCAGCAGCTTAGTGCGGGGGGGCACAGATACGCAGTATTTT. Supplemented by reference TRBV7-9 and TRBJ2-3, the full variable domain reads DTGVSQNPRHKITKRGQNVTFRCDPISEHNRLYWYRQTLGQGPEFLTYFQNEAQLEKSRLLSDRFSAERPKGSFSTLEIQRTEQGDSAMYLCASSLVRGGTDTQYFGPGTRLTVL.

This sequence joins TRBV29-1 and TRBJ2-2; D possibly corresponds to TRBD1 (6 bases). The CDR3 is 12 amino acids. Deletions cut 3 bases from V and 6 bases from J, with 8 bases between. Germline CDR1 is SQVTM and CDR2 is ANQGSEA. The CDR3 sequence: CSVDRGPGELFF. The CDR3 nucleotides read TGCAGCGTTGACAGGGGACCCGGGGAGCTGTTTTTT.

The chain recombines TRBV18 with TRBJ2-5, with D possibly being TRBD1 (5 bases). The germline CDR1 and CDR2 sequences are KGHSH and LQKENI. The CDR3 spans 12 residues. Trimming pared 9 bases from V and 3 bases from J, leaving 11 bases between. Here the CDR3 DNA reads TGTGCCAGTCCGACCAGGGAAGAGACCCAGTACTTC. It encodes CASPTREETQYF.

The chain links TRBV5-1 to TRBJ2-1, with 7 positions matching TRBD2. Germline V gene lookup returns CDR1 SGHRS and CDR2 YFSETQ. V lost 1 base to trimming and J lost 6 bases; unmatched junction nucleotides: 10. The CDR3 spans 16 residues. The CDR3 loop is CASSLRPGEGFNEQFF. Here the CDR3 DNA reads TGCGCCAGCAGCTTGAGGCCGGGGGAGGGTTTCAATGAGCAGTTCTTC.

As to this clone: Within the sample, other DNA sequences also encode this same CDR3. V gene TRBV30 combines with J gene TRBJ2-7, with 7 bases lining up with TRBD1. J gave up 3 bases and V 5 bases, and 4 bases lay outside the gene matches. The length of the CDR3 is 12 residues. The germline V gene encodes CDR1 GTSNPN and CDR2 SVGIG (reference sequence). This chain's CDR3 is CAWGDRHYEQYF. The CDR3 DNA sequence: TGTGCCTGGGGGGACAGACACTACGAGCAGTACTTC.

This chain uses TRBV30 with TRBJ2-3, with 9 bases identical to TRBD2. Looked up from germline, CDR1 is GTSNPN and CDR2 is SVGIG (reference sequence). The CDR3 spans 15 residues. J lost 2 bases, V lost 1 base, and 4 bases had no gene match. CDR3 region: CAWSAGGLATDTQYF. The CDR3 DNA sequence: TGTGCCTGGAGTGCGGGGGGACTAGCCACAGATACGCAGTATTTT. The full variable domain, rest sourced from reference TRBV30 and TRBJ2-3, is SQTIHQWPATLVQPVGSPLSLECTVEGTSNPNLYWYRQAAGRGLQLLFYSVGIGQISSEVPQNLSASRPQDRQFILSSKKLLLSDSGFYLCAWSAGGLATDTQYFGPGTRLTVL.

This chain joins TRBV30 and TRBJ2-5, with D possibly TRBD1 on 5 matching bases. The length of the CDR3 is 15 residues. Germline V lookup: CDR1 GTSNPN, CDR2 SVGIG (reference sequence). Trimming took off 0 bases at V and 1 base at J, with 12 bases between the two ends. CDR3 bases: TGTGCCTGGAGTGTCTCCTGGCAGGGCCAAGAGACCCAGTACTTC. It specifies CAWSVSWQGQETQYF.

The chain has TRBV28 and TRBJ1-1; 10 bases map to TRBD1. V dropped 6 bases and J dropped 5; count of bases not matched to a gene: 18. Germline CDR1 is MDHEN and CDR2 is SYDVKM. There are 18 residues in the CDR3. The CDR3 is CASRPRRQGANSLTEAFF. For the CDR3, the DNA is TGTGCCAGCAGGCCCCGACGACAGGGGGCTAATAGTCTAACTGAAGCTTTCTTT.

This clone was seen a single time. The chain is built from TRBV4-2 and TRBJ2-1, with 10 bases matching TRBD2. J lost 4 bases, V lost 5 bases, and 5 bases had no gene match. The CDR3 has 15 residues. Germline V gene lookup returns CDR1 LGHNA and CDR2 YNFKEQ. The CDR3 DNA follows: TGTGCCAGCAGCACGACTAGCGGGCGGTACAATGAGCAGTTCTTC. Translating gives CASSTTSGRYNEQFF.

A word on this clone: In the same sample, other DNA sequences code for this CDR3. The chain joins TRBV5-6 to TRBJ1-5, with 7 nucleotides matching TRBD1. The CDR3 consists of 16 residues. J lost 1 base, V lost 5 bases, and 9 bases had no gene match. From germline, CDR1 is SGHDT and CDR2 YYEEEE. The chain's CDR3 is CASSRNRGTSNQPQHF. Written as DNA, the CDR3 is TGTGCCAGCAGTAGAAACAGGGGAACGAGCAATCAGCCCCAGCATTTT.

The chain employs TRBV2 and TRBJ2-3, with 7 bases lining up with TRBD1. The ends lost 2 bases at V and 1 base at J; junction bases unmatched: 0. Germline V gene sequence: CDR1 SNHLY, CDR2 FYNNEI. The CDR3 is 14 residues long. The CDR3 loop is CASSEQGGTDTQYF. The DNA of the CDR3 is TGTGCCAGCAGTGAACAGGGGGGCACAGATACGCAGTATTTT.

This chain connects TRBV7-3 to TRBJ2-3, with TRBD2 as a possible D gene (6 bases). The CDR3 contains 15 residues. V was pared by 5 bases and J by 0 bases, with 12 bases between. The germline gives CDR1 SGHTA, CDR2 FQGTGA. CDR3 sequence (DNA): TGTGCCAGCAGCCTCGGGAGTCCTAGCACAGATACGCAGTATTTT. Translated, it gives CASSLGSPSTDTQYF.

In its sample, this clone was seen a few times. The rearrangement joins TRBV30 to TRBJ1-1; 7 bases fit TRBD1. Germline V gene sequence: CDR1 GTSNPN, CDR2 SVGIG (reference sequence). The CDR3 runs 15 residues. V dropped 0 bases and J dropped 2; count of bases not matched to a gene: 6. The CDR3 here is CAWSVQGLINTEAFF. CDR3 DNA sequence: TGTGCCTGGAGTGTACAGGGGTTGATAAACACTGAAGCTTTCTTT.

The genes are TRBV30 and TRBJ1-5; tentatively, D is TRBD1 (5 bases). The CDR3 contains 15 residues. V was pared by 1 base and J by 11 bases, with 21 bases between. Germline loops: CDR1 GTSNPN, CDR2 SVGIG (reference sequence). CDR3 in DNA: TGTGCCTGGAGTGGCAAGGGACTTCTTGTAGGGGCCCAGCATTTT. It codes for CAWSGKGLLVGAQHF.

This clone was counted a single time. DNA of the CDR3: TGCAGCGTTGAGAGAGCACCAGATACGCAGTATTTT. This gives the protein CSVERAPDTQYF. The J gene is TRBJ2-3, the V gene TRBV29-1; D is unresolved. V was cut by 3 bases and J by 4 bases, with 8 bases left in between. CDR1 is SQVTM, CDR2 ANQGSEA, per germline. The CDR3 totals 12 residues.

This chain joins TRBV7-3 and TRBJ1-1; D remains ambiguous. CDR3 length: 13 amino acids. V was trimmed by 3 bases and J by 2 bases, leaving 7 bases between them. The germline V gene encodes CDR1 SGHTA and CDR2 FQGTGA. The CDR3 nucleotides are TGTGCCAGCAGCTTTGGCTCCAACACTGAAGCTTTCTTT. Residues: CASSFGSNTEAFF.